This T cell receptor beta chain appears in the sequencing data of a study of CD4 T cells in relation to SARS-CoV-2 and coronaviruses. Study background: ViraFEST: roughly 10-day antigen culture of PBMCs, then TCR beta CDR3 sequencing.

Unexposed donor CD4+ T cells date from about 2011-2018, before the COVID-19 pandemic. Isolation of CD4+ T cells took place after approximately eleven days in culture. Sequencing used immunoSEQ multiplex PCR; TCRdb keeps in-frame clones, though not all of them. The sample contains tens of thousands of clones, under 80% of which appear only once. The CDR3 extends over 17 amino acids. Germline lookup yields CDR1 KGHDR and CDR2 SFDVKD. V was clipped by 2 bases and J by 0 bases; unmatched bases: 5. Study results and limitations: Each donor contributed either pre-pandemic or post-infection samples, not both. About 64% of donors had memory CD4+ clonotypes crossrecognizing SARS-CoV-2 and common cold coronavirus spike.

This clone has just one count. Its antigen is currently unknown. The origin of this receptor is a human donor in good health. V gene TRBV24-1 combines with J gene TRBJ2-1; 8 bases map to TRBD2. The specimen was CD4+ T cells from PBMCs, cultured in vitro. The CDR3: CATSDSTSGVSYNEQFF. CDR3 DNA: TGTGCCACCAGTGATTCCACTAGCGGAGTCTCCTACAATGAGCAGTTCTTC.